This is a list of T cell receptor beta chains from one sample in a study of Graves' ophthalmopathy and Graves' hyperthyroidism. A single record per CDR3 protein comes from TCRdb applying MiXCR to the multiplex PCR reads. The sample comprises 660,000 or so distinct CDR3 sequences, 35% to 45% of which are singletons, and around 3.3% rests with the top ten. The sequenced sample was peripheral blood. These receptors all come from an adult man with Graves' ophthalmopathy. Each CDR3 is given without its conserved first and last residue.

V,CDR3
TRBV4-1,ASSQTPGRANTGELF
TRBV7-9,AGSLTGGNGYT
TRBV20-1,SAPDIGSYGYT
TRBV12-3/TRBV12-4,ASSTPGGYEKLF
TRBV7-9,ASSLGGVLANTGELF
TRBV29-1,SEYRRNQPQH
TRBV15,ATSRGSWTSEETQH
TRBV30,AWSASGNTEAF
TRBV5-1,ASSFQETYEQY
TRBV12-3/TRBV12-4,ASSLDGWVKEEKLF
TRBV7-2,ASSLGSGTGQTEAF
TRBV19,ASSPFGERRTGRTEAF
TRBV7-9,ASSYAVSSYEQY
TRBV9,ASSEGVSNQPQH
TRBV5-1,ASSFGLAGDQETQY
TRBV2,ARDTGNYGYT
TRBV10-3,ASSYSGTGMNSPLH
TRBV7-8,ASSVQGATYGYT
TRBV5-1,ASSVALGLNTEAF
TRBV12-5,ASSFGGSPGYT
TRBV4-2,ASSQQRWGNNEAF
TRBV7-9,ASSLAGGYTIY
TRBV7-8,ASSYFDAGLF
TRBV7-2,ASIGQGGREQY
TRBV19,ASSIEHKEGYT
TRBV15,ATSRDKNNYGYT
TRBV29-1,SVGAHGQETQY
TRBV10-2,ASREDPSYEQY
TRBV19,ASSPWTDHYEQY
TRBV7-9,ASSPPSALAGSGARETQY
TRBV10-3,AISKTGNEKLF
TRBV6-2/TRBV6-3,ASSPGFYSPLH
TRBV12-3/TRBV12-4,ASNPGQGSGNTIY
TRBV6-5,ASSSTERTEAF
TRBV25-1,ASRPGQENVGNTIY
TRBV29-1,SVAGLYGYT
TRBV9,ASSAGDGNTEAF
TRBV19,AWSSTGRIVPEQY
TRBV15,ATSRVGRGKAF
TRBV9,ASSSRANSGANVLT
TRBV10-3,AISERPGDTQY
TRBV15,ATSSLGQLYGYT
TRBV7-3,ASSAFGSSGSLETQY
TRBV5-6,ASSLGTSGPFWEQY
TRBV2,ASTWGQGPSEQY